The 14 T cell receptor beta chains reported below all come from one sample, sequenced in a study of breast tumors, draining lymph nodes, adjacent tissues. One entry per CDR3 protein results from TCRdb running MiXCR on the multiplex PCR reads. The sample consists of 190,000 or so distinct CDR3 sequences, 31% of them appearing once. Axillary draining lymph nodes of breast cancer patients supplied the node samples. Sequences were obtained from axillary lymph node tissue. The receptor set was obtained from a female donor with breast cancer. Some clones in this sample may be carry-over from other donors' samples.

This clonotype was seen at least ten times. The J gene is TRBJ2-6, the V gene TRBV19; 12 bases map to TRBD2. V lost 5 bases and J lost 0; bases outside the gene matches: 11. This CDR3 contains 20 residues. CDR1 is LNHDA, CDR2 SQIVND, per germline (reference sequence). Here the CDR3 reads CASSPRLAGVTNSGANVLTF. The CDR3 bases are TGTGCCAGTAGTCCCAGACTAGCGGGAGTCACCAACTCTGGGGCCAACGTCCTGACTTTC.

This clonotype appeared many times. The chain links TRBV13 to TRBJ2-3; D is unclear. The CDR3 totals 12 residues. The germline V gene has CDR1 PRHDT and CDR2 FYEKMQ (reference sequence). Between the trimmed V and J ends, which lost 2 bases and 5 bases, there was a span of 5 bases. The CDR3 is CASSLWVDTQYF. The CDR3 bases are TGTGCCAGCAGCTTATGGGTAGATACGCAGTATTTT.

The chain is built from TRBV2 and TRBJ1-3; 7 bases fit TRBD1. J lost 5 bases, V lost 5 bases, and 3 bases had no gene match. This CDR3 comprises 13 residues. Germline CDR1 is SNHLY and CDR2 is FYNNEI. DNA of the CDR3: TGTGCCAGCAGTTCGACAGGGAGAAACACCATATATTTT. It codes for CASSSTGRNTIYF.

This clonotype was observed a handful of times. This may be a read error: a much more frequent sequence differs by one nucleotide. V usage is TRBV4-2 and J usage is TRBJ1-2, with D possibly being TRBD1 (5 bases). Germline V gene sequence: CDR1 LGHNA, CDR2 YNFKEQ. The CDR3 has 18 amino acids. The CDR3 DNA reads TGTGCCAGCAGCCAAGGTGAAAAAGGGCGAGGGGCGAGCTATGGCTACGCCTTC. Protein sequence: CASSQGEKGRGASYGYAF.

J is TRBJ2-1 and V is TRBV2, with TRBD2 as a possible D gene (5 bases). Trimming left V 4 bases short and J 4 bases short, with 14 bases between. CDR1 is SNHLY and CDR2 is FYNNEI in the germline V gene. This CDR3 contains 15 residues. The CDR3: CASSVTGSPYNEQFF. The CDR3 bases are TGTGCCAGCAGTGTGACGGGGAGCCCATACAATGAGCAGTTCTTC.

This clonotype was seen many times. The gene calls are TRBV5-1 and TRBJ2-3, with 10 nucleotides matching TRBD2. Germline CDR1 SGHRS, CDR2 YFSETQ. This CDR3 region has 16 residues. V lost 0 bases to trimming and J lost 4 bases; unmatched junction nucleotides: 5. CDR3 region: CASSLASGGGADTQYF. The CDR3 nucleotides are TGCGCCAGCAGCTTGGCGAGCGGGGGGGGGGCAGATACGCAGTATTTT.

This clonotype was seen many times. This chain joins TRBV5-6 and TRBJ2-2, with TRBD2 matching 14 bases. From germline, CDR1 is SGHDT and CDR2 YYEEEE. J gave up 6 bases and V 4 bases, and 8 bases lay outside the gene matches. The CDR3 spans 17 residues. The CDR3 spells CASSHRLAGGPAGELFF. The CDR3 DNA is TGTGCCAGCAGCCACCGACTAGCGGGAGGGCCGGCCGGGGAGCTGTTTTTT.

The V call is TRBV6-7, the J call TRBJ2-1; 7 nucleotides align to TRBD2. TRBV6-7 is assigned to the ORF class and has an uncertain function. The J segment lost 0 bases and the V segment lost 3 bases, leaving 5 bases of the junction unmatched. CDR3 length: 16 amino acids. CDR3 sequence (DNA): TGTGCCAGCAGTTATCCGCGGGGGAGCTCCTACAATGAGCAGTTCTTC. This encodes CASSYPRGSSYNEQFF.

The gene calls are TRBV15 and TRBJ2-2; 8 bases line up with TRBD2. The CDR3 consists of 14 residues. The germline CDR1 and CDR2 sequences are LNHNV and YYDKDF (reference sequence). Trimming cost V 1 base and J 7 bases; bases outside gene matches: 2. The CDR3 coding sequence is TGTGCCACCAGCAGAGTCGCGGGGGGCGGGGAGCTGTTTTTT. It yields the protein CATSRVAGGGELFF.

Notes on this clonotype: This may arise from a read error, as a much more abundant clone is one base away. This chain joins TRBV15 and TRBJ2-5; D unresolved. Germline V gives CDR1 LNHNV, CDR2 YYDKDF (reference sequence). Trimming stripped 9 bases from V and 0 bases from J, with 8 bases between. The CDR3 consists of 12 residues. CDR3 loop: CATYANQETQYF. CDR3 sequence (DNA): TGTGCCACTTACGCAAACCAAGAGACCCAGTACTTC.

This clonotype has ten or more counts. The rearrangement uses TRBV6-6 and TRBJ2-3, with 7 nucleotides matching TRBD1. Germline trimming cut 6 bases from V and 6 bases from J; bases unmatched to any gene: 15. This CDR3 has 16 amino acids. Germline V CDR1 and CDR2: MNHNY, SVGAGI (reference sequence). CDR3 in amino acids: CASSPQGTAWRDTQYF. Here the CDR3 DNA reads TGTGCCAGCAGCCCACAGGGGACGGCCTGGAGGGATACGCAGTATTTT.

This clonotype was observed a few times. V gene TRBV6-5 combines with J gene TRBJ2-7; D gene ambiguous. This CDR3 comprises 13 residues. Trimming stripped 5 bases from V and 5 bases from J, with 13 bases between. The germline V gene has CDR1 MNHEY and CDR2 SVGAGI. The CDR3: CASSHLVGDEQYF. The CDR3 nucleotides read TGTGCCAGCAGTCACTTGGTGGGCGACGAGCAGTACTTC.

This clonotype was observed many times. The chain employs TRBV5-8 and TRBJ2-5; D remains unclear. Germline V gives CDR1 SGHTS, CDR2 YDEGEE. Trimming pared 2 bases from V and 3 bases from J, leaving 11 bases between. The CDR3 covers 14 residues. The CDR3 sequence is CASSFVTSKETQYF. The CDR3 DNA sequence: TGTGCCAGCAGCTTCGTCACATCCAAAGAGACCCAGTACTTC.

CDR3 DNA: TGTGCCAGCAGTTCCTTCGACAGCTACGAGCAGTACTTC. Translated, it gives CASSSFDSYEQYF. The chain has TRBV12-3 or TRBV12-4 and TRBJ2-7, with D perhaps TRBD1 (5 bases). This CDR3 comprises 13 residues. V shed 4 bases and J shed 3 bases, with 10 bases lying between them.